This TCR beta chain derives from a study of cytomegalovirus exposure and HLA in healthy donors. As for the study in general: For the approximately 400 genotyped donors, 65% to 90% fell within the Caucasian-associated ancestry cluster. Study results and caveats: Most subjects had HLA-A and HLA-B alleles reportedly predicted accurately by TCR beta sequences.

Concerning this clone: Its antigen is currently unknown.

The PCR contained 60 Vbeta and 13 Jbeta primers. Only in-frame clones appear in the TCRdb table, and some are missing; sequencing was by immunoSEQ multiplex PCR. Of about 170,000 clones in the sample, approximately 80% were seen once. J was trimmed by 5 bases and V by 8 bases; bases with no gene match: 14. CDR1 SGHKS and CDR2 YYEKEE come from the germline V gene (reference sequence). The CDR3 has 15 residues. This clonotype was obtained from a man aged 25-40 years in good health and CMV-seropositive. Material: PBMCs. The chain couples TRBV5-5 to TRBJ2-7; 9 bases agree with TRBD1. CDR3 nucleotide sequence: TGTGCCAGTGGGCTGAAAACAGGGGGCAGGGACGAGCAGTACTTC. Translated: CASGLKTGGRDEQYF. The entire variable domain, with the rest obtained from reference TRBV5-5 and TRBJ2-7, is as follows: DAGVTQSPTHLIKTRGQQVTLRCSPISGHKSVSWYQQVLGQGPQFIFQYYEKEERGRGNFPDRFSARQFPNYSSELNVNALLLGDSALYLCASGLKTGGRDEQYFGPGTRLTVT.